The clone carrying this TCR beta chain was detected a few times. Its antigen is unknown. The data originate from a study of T cell repertoires in cytomegalovirus infection. Background on the study: CMV infection plus the matching HLA type was flagged by public TCR beta signatures. Notes on the study in general: The ex vivo response was dominated by HLA-C-restricted CMV-specific TCR beta clonotypes.

The V and J ends lost 6 bases and 2 bases respectively, with 17 bases between them. This CDR3 region has 16 residues. TCRdb recomputed calls from the reads with MiXCR, one row per CDR3 protein. This table holds about 890,000 distinct CDR3 sequences, about a third found once. The source was cultured CD8+ T cells from PBMCs, collected from culture after CMV antigen stimulation. The rearrangement joins TRBV12-3 or TRBV12-4 to TRBJ2-1, with TRBD2 as a possible D gene (5 bases). The sequence was collected from a human donor in good health (CMV status not recorded). Some clones in this sample may be carry-over from other donors' samples. CDR3 loop: CASSHLAPSPYNEQFF. CDR3 bases: TGTGCCAGCAGCCACCTAGCCCCATCCCCCTACAATGAGCAGTTCTTC.